A selection of T cell receptor beta chains follows, all from one sample in a study of T cell repertoires in cytomegalovirus infection. Each CDR3 protein is one row after TCRdb ran MiXCR on the reads. The repertoire has about 76,000 distinct CDR3 sequences, more than 3% of them found once; the top ten carry roughly 4.4%. Material: PBMCs. The source of these receptors is a human donor in good health (CMV status not recorded). Some clones in this sample may be carry-over from other donors' samples. The CDR3 runs from the conserved cysteine through the conserved F or W. A D gene is named only where the DNA matches it firmly. Some rows have no size entry. The others give once, few or many, or a class for an expanded clone.

- 11 TRBJ2-7 many TRBV12-3/TRBV12-4 CASSRTDEQYF TGTGCCAGCAGCCGGACGGACGAGCAGTACTTC
- 13 TRBJ2-5 many TRBV7-2 CANSLQNQETQYF TGTGCCAACAGCTTACAAAACCAAGAGACCCAGTACTTC
- 14 TRBJ1-1 many TRBV6-2/TRBV6-3 CASSYSTLAAEAFF TGTGCCAGCAGTTACTCGACATTGGCGGCTGAAGCTTTCTTT
- 14 TRBJ2-7 many TRBV7-2 CASSLGMSLYEQYF TGTGCCAGCAGCTTAGGGATGAGCCTGTACGAGCAGTACTTC
- 13 TRBJ1-4 many TRBV7-2 CASSSRGLEKLFF TGTGCCAGCAGCTCAAGGGGTTTGGAAAAACTGTTTTTT
- 13 TRBJ1-4 few TRBV28 CASSLGVNEELFF TGTGCCAGCAGTTTAGGCGTTAATGAAGAACTGTTTTTT
TRBD1 16 TRBJ1-1 many TRBV19 CASSITSTGGYTEAFF TGTGCCAGTAGTATTACTTCGACAGGGGGATACACTGAAGCTTTCTTT
- 16 TRBJ1-1 many TRBV5-5 CVSTRGLAVANTEAFF TGTGTCAGCACCCGGGGCCTGGCAGTGGCGAACACTGAAGCTTTCTTT
- 13 TRBJ2-1 medium-sized TRBV7-2 CASQRDPYNEQFF TGTGCCAGCCAACGGGACCCCTACAATGAGCAGTTCTTC
- 14 TRBJ1-5 many TRBV4-1 CASSQESGNQPQHF TGCGCCAGCAGCCAAGAGTCGGGGAATCAGCCCCAGCATTTT
- 15 TRBJ1-2 many TRBV2 CASSEMRGRNRGYTF TGTGCCAGCAGTGAAATGCGGGGGCGGAATCGCGGCTACACCTTC
- 15 TRBJ2-7 many TRBV6-2/TRBV6-3 CASSYWQGPSYEQYF TGTGCCAGCAGTTACTGGCAGGGACCATCCTACGAGCAGTACTTC
- 10 TRBJ1-1 many TRBV12-3/TRBV12-4 CASSRTEAFF TGTGCCAGCAGCCGTACCGAAGCTTTCTTT
- 15 TRBJ1-2 many TRBV6-1 CASRPSTTLLSGYTF TGTGCCAGCAGACCTTCGACAACCCTCTTGAGTGGCTACACCTTC
- 14 TRBJ1-6 many TRBV9 CASSERIGNSPLHF TGTGCCAGCAGTGAAAGAATAGGGAATTCACCCCTCCACTTT
- 12 TRBJ2-3 many TRBV2 CASSEWQEEQYF TGTGCCAGCAGTGAATGGCAGGAAGAGCAGTATTTT
- 15 TRBJ1-5 many TRBV7-2 CASSLVGANNQPQHF TGTGCCAGCAGCTTGGTGGGGGCAAACAATCAGCCCCAGCATTTT
- 16 TRBJ2-5 many TRBV7-2 CASSLDPGLSLETQYF TGTGCCAGCAGCTTAGACCCGGGACTTAGCCTTGAGACCCAGTACTTC
- 14 TRBJ2-1 many TRBV10-3 CAIRGGGSYNEQFF TGTGCCATCAGGGGAGGGGGCTCCTACAATGAGCAGTTCTTC
- 14 TRBJ1-2 many TRBV10-3 CAIRPGLVIYGYTF TGTGCCATCAGACCGGGGTTGGTTATCTATGGCTACACCTTC
TRBD1 16 TRBJ2-1 many TRBV7-2 CASSLFGQGAGNEQFF TGTGCCAGCAGCTTGTTCGGACAGGGGGCAGGGAATGAGCAGTTCTTC
- 14 TRBJ1-1 many TRBV4-1 CASSQGYQNTEAFF TGCGCCAGCAGCCAAGGGTACCAGAACACTGAAGCTTTCTTT
TRBD1 14 TRBJ2-7 many TRBV7-2 CASSFGQGRAEQYF TGTGCCAGCAGCTTTGGACAGGGTCGGGCCGAGCAGTACTTC
- 15 TRBJ1-6 many TRBV7-2 CASSPQVGVQSPLHF TGTGCCAGCAGCCCCCAGGTAGGGGTACAGTCACCCCTCCACTTT
TRBD2 13 TRBJ2-7 many TRBV12-3/TRBV12-4 CASSLLAGEKQYF TGTGCCAGCAGTTTGCTAGCGGGTGAGAAGCAGTACTTC
- 14 TRBJ2-7 - TRBV7-2 CASSLTPILGEQYF TGTGCCAGCAGCTTAACCCCGATTTTGGGCGAGCAGTACTTC
- 14 TRBJ1-4 many TRBV7-9 CASSLQGRIEKLFF TGTGCCAGCAGCTTACAAGGACGGATTGAAAAACTGTTTTTT
- 14 TRBJ1-2 many TRBV15 CATSRESRNYGYTF TGTGCCACCAGCAGAGAATCCAGGAACTATGGCTACACCTTC
- 15 TRBJ2-3 many TRBV11-2 CASSFYASGTDTQYF TGTGCCAGCAGCTTTTACGCTAGCGGCACAGATACGCAGTATTTT
TRBD2 16 TRBJ2-5 few TRBV7-9 CASSLESQRGKETQYF TGTGCCAGCAGCTTAGAATCCCAGCGGGGGAAGGAGACCCAGTACTTC
- 14 TRBJ2-3 many TRBV7-2 CASTLDRSTDTQYF TGTGCCAGCACCTTGGACAGAAGCACAGATACGCAGTATTTT
- 15 TRBJ1-1 many TRBV7-2 CASSWGGLLNTEAFF TGTGCCAGCAGCTGGGGTGGATTACTGAACACTGAAGCTTTCTTT
- 13 TRBJ1-3 many TRBV5-4 CASSFGSGNTIYF TGTGCCAGCAGCTTCGGTTCAGGGAACACCATATATTTT
- 17 TRBJ1-1 many TRBV12-3/TRBV12-4 CASSLAIMGSMNTEAFF TGTGCCAGCAGTTTAGCGATTATGGGGAGTATGAACACTGAAGCTTTCTTT
- 14 TRBJ2-7 many TRBV5-1 CASSFGGASYEQYF TGCGCCAGCAGCTTTGGGGGGGCGTCCTACGAGCAGTACTTC
TRBD2 18 TRBJ2-3 many TRBV9 CASSVGTSGAPSTDTQYF TGTGCCAGCAGCGTAGGGACTAGCGGAGCCCCTAGCACAGATACGCAGTATTTT
TRBD1 14 TRBJ1-2 many TRBV4-1 CASSQDGQGGIYTF TGCGCCAGCAGCCAAGATGGACAGGGGGGTATCTACACCTTC
TRBD1 15 TRBJ2-2 many TRBV20-1 CSADVGQANTGELFF TGCAGTGCTGACGTCGGACAGGCGAACACCGGGGAGCTGTTTTTT
TRBD1 17 TRBJ2-3 many TRBV5-4 CASSLGDSLTNTDTQYF TGTGCCAGCAGCTTGGGGGACAGCCTTACCAACACAGATACGCAGTATTTT
- 14 TRBJ1-1 once TRBV28 CASSFRQTNTKAFF TGTGCCAGCAGTTTTAGACAGACTAACACTAAAGCGTTCTTT
TRBD1 14 TRBJ1-2 many TRBV7-8 CASSLAQGDYGYTF TGTGCCAGCAGCTTAGCGCAGGGGGACTATGGCTACACCTTC
- 15 TRBJ1-6 many TRBV7-2 CASRTTGTYNSPLHF TGTGCCAGCAGGACAACAGGGACATATAATTCACCCCTCCACTTT
- 15 TRBJ1-5 many TRBV27 CASSKSPGSNQPQHF TGTGCCAGCAGTAAGTCCCCCGGGAGCAATCAGCCCCAGCATTTT
TRBD1 12 TRBJ1-2 many TRBV19 CASSSTGVGYTF TGTGCCAGTAGTTCCACAGGGGTTGGCTACACCTTC